The clone carrying this T cell receptor beta chain occurred many times. These data originate in a study of CD8 T cells in ankylosing spondylitis. Libraries of TCR beta came from quantitative 5'-RACE with molecular barcodes. TCRdb processed the 5' RACE reads anew with MiXCR; each CDR3 protein has one entry. In the table there are 80,000 to 100,000 distinct CDR3 sequences, about 7.7% of which are singletons. Germline V gene sequence: CDR1 ENHRY, CDR2 SYGVKD. Trimming took 0 bases from V and 4 from J, leaving 11 bases between them. The CDR3 is made up of 15 amino acids. This TCR came from a male donor with ankylosing spondylitis or in good health (not recorded which). Sequencing used blood, either unsorted or a sorted T cell fraction (not recorded which). The chain couples TRBV10-3 to TRBJ2-3; D is unresolved. CDR3 sequence (DNA): TGTGCCATCAGTGAGTCGAGCCAGAGCGCAGATACGCAGTATTTT. Translation gives CAISESSQSADTQYF.